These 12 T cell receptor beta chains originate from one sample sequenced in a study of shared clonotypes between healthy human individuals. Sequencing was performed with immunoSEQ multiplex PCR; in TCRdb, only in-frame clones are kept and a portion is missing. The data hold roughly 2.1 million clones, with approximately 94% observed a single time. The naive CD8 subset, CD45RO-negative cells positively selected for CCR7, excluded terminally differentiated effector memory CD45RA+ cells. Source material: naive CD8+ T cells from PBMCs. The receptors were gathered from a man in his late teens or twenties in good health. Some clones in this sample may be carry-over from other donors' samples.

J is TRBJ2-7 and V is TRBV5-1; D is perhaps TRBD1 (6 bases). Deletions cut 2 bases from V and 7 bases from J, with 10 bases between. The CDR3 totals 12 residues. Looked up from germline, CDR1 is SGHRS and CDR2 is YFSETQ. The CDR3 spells CASSFWGQEQYF. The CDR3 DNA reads TGCGCCAGCAGCTTTTGGGGGCAGGAGCAGTACTTC.

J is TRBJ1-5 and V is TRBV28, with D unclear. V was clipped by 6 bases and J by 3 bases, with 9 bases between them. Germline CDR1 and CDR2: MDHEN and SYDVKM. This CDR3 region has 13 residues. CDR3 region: CASSPGDNQPQHF. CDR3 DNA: TGTGCCAGCAGCCCTGGAGACAATCAGCCCCAGCATTTT.

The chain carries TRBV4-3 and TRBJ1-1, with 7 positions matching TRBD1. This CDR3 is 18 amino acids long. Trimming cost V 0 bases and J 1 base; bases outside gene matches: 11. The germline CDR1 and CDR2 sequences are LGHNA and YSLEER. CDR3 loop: CASSQEEQGPQRNTEAFF. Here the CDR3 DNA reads TGCGCCAGCAGCCAAGAGGAACAGGGGCCTCAACGGAACACTGAAGCTTTCTTT.

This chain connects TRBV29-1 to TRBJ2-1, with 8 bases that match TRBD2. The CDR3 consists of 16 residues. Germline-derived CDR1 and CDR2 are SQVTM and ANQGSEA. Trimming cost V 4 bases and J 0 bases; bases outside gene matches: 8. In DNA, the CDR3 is TGCAGCGTTGCCCCTCTCGCGGGAGGCTCCTACAATGAGCAGTTCTTC. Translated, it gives CSVAPLAGGSYNEQFF.

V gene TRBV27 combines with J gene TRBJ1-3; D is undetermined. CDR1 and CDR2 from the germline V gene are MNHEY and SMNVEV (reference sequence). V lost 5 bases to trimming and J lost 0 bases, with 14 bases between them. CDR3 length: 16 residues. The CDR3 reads CASSQSVGSSGNTIYF. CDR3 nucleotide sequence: TGTGCCAGCAGTCAGTCGGTAGGGAGCTCTGGAAACACCATATATTTT.

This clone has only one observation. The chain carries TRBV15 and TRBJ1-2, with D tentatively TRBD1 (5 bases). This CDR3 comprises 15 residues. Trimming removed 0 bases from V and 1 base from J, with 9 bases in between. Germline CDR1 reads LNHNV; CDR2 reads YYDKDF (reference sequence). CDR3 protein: CATSREAGSNYGYTF. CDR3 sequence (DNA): TGTGCCACCAGCAGAGAGGCAGGGAGTAACTATGGCTACACCTTC.

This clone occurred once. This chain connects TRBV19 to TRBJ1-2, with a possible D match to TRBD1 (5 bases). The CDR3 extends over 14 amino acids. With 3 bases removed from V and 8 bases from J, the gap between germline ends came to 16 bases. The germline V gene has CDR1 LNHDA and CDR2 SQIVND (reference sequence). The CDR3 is CASSIGGNPRGYTF. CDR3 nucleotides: TGTGCCAGTAGTATTGGGGGGAACCCTCGCGGCTACACCTTC.

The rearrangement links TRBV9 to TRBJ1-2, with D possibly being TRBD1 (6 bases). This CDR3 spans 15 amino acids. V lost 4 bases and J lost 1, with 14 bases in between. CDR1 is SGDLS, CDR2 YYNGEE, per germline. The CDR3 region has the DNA TGTGCCAGCAGCAGAGGACAGCCGAGTAACTATGGCTACACCTTC. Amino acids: CASSRGQPSNYGYTF.

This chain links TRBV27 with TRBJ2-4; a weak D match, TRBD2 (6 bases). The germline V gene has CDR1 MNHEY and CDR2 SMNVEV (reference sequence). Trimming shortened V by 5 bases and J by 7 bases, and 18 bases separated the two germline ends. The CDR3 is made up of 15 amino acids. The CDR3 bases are TGTGCCAGCAGTATCGATGAGGGACTGAGGAACATTCAGTACTTC. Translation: CASSIDEGLRNIQYF.

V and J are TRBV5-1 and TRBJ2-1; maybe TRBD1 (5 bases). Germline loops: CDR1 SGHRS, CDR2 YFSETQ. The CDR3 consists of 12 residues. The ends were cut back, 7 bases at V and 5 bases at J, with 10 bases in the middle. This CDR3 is CASGRTNNEQFF. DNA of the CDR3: TGCGCCAGCGGACGGACAAACAATGAGCAGTTCTTC.

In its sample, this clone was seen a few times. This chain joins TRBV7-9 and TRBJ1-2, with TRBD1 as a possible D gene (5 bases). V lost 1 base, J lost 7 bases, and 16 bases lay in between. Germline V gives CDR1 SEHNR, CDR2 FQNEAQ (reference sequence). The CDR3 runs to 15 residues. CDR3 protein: CASSLGGGHPSGYTF. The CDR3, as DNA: TGTGCCAGCAGCTTAGGGGGCGGGCACCCCAGTGGCTACACCTTC.

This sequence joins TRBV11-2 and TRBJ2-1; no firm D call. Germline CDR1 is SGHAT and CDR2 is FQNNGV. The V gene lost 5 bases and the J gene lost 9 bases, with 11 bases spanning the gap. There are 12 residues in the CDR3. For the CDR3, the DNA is TGTGCCAGCAGCATTAAATCGGGTGAGCAGTTCTTC. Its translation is CASSIKSGEQFF.